This TCR beta chain was identified in a study of brain T cells in children with intractable seizures. The germline V and J ends were trimmed by 2 bases and 4 bases, with 12 bases remaining between them. The CDR3 is 15 amino acids. Germline CDR1 SGHKS, CDR2 YYEKEE (reference sequence). Specified time point: blood from clinic visit 5 months post-surgery; TSC patient then seizure free. This table comes from immunoSEQ multiplex PCR, and its TCRdb copy is limited to in-frame clones, with some not included. The sample lists about 320,000 clones, over 90% seen once, with 5% to 7% in the top ten. The starting material was peripheral blood, obtained approximately 5 months after surgery. The chain uses TRBV5-5 and TRBJ2-2; D is unclear. The sequence was collected from a boy under two years old with tuberous sclerosis and intractable seizures. This CDR3 reads CASSFLPDPTGELFF. CDR3 DNA sequence: TGTGCCAGCAGCTTTCTACCGGACCCCACCGGGGAGCTGTTTTTT. The complete variable domain, with remaining parts taken from reference TRBV5-5 and TRBJ2-2, reads DAGVTQSPTHLIKTRGQQVTLRCSPISGHKSVSWYQQVLGQGPQFIFQYYEKEERGRGNFPDRFSARQFPNYSSELNVNALLLGDSALYLCASSFLPDPTGELFFGEGSRLTVL.